The TCR beta chain described here comes from a study of blood T cell repertoires in COVID-19. Sequencing was performed with immunoSEQ multiplex PCR; in TCRdb, only in-frame clones are kept and a portion is missing. The sample includes some 200,000 clones, about 91% seen only once; the top ten take around 1.2%. Germline V lookup: CDR1 MNHEY, CDR2 SVGAGI. The V end lost 6 bases, the J end lost 1 base, and 9 bases lay between the germline ends. This CDR3 has 13 amino acids. The chain links TRBV6-5 to TRBJ1-1; D is perhaps TRBD1 (5 bases). Specimen: peripheral blood. This receptor was obtained from a man aged 30 to 39 with acute or convalescent COVID-19. CDR3 loop: CASRRTQNTEAFF. The CDR3 coding sequence is TGTGCCAGCAGAAGGACACAGAACACTGAAGCTTTCTTT.